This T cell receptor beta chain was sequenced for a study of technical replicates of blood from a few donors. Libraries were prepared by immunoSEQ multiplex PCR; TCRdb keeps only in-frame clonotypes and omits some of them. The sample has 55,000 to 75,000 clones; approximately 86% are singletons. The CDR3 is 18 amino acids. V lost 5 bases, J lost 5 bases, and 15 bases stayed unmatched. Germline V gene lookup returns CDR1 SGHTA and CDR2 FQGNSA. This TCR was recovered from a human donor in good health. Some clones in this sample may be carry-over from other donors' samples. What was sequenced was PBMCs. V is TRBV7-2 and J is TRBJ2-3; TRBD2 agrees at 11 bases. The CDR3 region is CASSLLGILAGVGDTQYF. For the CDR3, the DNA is TGTGCCAGCAGCCTATTGGGGATACTAGCGGGAGTGGGAGATACGCAGTATTTT.